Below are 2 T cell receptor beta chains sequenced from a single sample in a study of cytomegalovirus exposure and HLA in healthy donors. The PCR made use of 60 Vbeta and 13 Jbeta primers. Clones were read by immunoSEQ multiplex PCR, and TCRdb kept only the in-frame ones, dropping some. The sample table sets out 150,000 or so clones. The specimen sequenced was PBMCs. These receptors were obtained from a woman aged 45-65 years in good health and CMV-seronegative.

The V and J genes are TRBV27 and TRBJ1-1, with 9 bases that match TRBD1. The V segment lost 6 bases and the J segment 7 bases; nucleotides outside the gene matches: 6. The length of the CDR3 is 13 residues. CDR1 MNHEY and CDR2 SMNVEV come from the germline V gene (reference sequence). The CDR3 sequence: CASRRTGAGEAFF. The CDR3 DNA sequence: TGTGCCAGCAGGAGGACAGGGGCCGGTGAAGCTTTCTTT.

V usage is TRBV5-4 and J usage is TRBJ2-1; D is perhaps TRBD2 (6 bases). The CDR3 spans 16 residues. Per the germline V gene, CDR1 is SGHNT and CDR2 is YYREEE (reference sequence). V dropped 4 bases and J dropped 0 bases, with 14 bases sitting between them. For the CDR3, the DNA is TGTGCCAGCAGCCCATCCGGGAGTCGCTCCTACAATGAGCAGTTCTTC. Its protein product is CASSPSGSRSYNEQFF.